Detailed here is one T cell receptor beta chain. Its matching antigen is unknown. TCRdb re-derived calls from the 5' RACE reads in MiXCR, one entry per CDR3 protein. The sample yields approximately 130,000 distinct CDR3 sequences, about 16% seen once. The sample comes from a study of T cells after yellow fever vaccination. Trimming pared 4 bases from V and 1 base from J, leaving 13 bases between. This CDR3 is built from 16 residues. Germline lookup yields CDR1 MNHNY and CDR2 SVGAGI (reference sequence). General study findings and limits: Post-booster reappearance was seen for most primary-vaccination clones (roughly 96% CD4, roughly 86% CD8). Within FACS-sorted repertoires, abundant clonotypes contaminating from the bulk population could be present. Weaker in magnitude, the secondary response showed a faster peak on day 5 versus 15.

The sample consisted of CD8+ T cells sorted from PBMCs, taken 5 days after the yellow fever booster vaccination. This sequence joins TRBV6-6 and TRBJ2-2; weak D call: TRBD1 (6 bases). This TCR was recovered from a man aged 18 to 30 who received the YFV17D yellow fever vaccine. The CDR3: CASSSATGLNTGELFF. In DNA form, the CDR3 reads TGTGCCAGCAGTTCTGCGACAGGTTTGAACACCGGGGAGCTGTTTTTT.